This T cell receptor beta chain was identified during a study of blood T cell repertoires in COVID-19. Repertoires were generated with immunoSEQ multiplex PCR, while TCRdb's copy carries only in-frame clones and drops some. The top ten clones hold about 22% of a sample with more than 9,500 clones, 85% to 90% of them seen once. Germline V CDR1 and CDR2: LGHDT, YNNKEL (reference sequence). V was shortened by 4 bases and J by 9 bases, with 16 bases between the two germline ends. The CDR3 has 15 amino acids. The TCR comes from a woman aged 60-70 years with active COVID-19. The source material was peripheral blood. V and J are TRBV3-1 (or the pseudogene TRBV3-2) and TRBJ1-6; tentative D call: TRBD1 (6 bases). This CDR3 is CASSRGGRLASPLHF. CDR3 bases: TGTGCCAGCAGCCGAGGGGGTCGGCTGGCTTCACCCCTCCACTTT.